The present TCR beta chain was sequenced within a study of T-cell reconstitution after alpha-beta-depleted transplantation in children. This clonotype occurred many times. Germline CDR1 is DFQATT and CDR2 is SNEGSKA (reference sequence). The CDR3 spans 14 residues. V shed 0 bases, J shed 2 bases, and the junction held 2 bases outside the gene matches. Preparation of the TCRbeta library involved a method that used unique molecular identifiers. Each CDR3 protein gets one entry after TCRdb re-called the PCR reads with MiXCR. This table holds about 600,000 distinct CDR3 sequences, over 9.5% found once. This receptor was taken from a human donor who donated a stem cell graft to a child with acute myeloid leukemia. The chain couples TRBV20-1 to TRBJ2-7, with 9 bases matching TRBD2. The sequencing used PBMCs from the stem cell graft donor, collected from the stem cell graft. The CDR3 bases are TGCAGTGCTAGAGAGTTAGCGGGAGCCTACGAGCAGTACTTC. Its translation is CSARELAGAYEQYF.